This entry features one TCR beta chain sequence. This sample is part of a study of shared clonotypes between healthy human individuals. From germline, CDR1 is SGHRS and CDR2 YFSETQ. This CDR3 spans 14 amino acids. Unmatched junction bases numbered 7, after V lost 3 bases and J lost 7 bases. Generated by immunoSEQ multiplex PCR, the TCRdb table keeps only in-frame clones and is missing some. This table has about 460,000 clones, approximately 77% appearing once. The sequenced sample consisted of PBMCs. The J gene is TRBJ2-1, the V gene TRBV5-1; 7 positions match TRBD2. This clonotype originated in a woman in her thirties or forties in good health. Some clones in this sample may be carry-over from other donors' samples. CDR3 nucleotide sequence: TGCGCCAGCAGCTCCGTTTGGGAGGGGAATGAGCAGTTCTTC. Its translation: CASSSVWEGNEQFF. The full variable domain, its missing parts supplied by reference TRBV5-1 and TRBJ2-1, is KAGVTQTPRYLIKTRGQQVTLSCSPISGHRSVSWYQQTPGQGLQFLFEYFSETQRNKGNFPGRFSGRQFSNSRSEMNVSTLELGDSALYLCASSSVWEGNEQFFGPGTRLTVL.